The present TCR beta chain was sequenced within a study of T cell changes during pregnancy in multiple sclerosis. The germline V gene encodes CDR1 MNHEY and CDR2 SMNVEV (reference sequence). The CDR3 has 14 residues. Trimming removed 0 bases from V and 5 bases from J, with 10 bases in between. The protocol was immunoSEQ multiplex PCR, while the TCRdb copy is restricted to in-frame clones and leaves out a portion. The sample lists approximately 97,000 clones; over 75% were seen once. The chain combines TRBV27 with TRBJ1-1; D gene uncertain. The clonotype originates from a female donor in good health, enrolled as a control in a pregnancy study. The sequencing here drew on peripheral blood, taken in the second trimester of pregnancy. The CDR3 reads CASSLSVGGTEAFF. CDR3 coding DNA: TGTGCCAGCAGTTTATCCGTCGGAGGAACTGAAGCTTTCTTT.